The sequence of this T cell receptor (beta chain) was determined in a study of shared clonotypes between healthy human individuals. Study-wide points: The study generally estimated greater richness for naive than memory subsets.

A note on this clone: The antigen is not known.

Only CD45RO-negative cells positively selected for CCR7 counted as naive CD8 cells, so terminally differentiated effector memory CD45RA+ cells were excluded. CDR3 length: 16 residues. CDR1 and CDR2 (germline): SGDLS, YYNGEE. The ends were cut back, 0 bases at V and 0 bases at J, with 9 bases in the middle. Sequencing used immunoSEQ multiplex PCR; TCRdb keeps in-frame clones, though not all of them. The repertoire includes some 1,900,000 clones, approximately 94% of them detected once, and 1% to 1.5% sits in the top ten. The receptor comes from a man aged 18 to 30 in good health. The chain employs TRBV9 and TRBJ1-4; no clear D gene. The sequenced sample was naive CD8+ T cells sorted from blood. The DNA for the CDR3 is TGTGCCAGCAGCGTAGGGGCAGCGACAACTAATGAAAAACTGTTTTTT. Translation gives CASSVGAATTNEKLFF.